These 12 T cell receptor beta chains came from one sample sequenced in a study of blood T cell repertoires in COVID-19. Sequenced by immunoSEQ multiplex PCR; TCRdb stores in-frame clones only, minus some. The sample holds approximately 50,000 clones; 90% are singletons and the top ten take almost 4%. The sample taken for sequencing was peripheral blood. All receptors come from a human donor in a cohort sampled during active COVID-19.

The chain links TRBV19 to TRBJ1-6; no clear D. V was clipped by 11 bases and J by 5 bases, with 7 bases between them. Germline V lookup: CDR1 LNHDA, CDR2 SQIVND (reference sequence). This CDR3 is built from 11 residues. The CDR3 loop is CAGGDNSPLHF. DNA of the CDR3: TGTGCCGGCGGGGATAATTCACCCCTCCACTTT.

The CDR3 region has the DNA TGTGCCAGCAGCGCCCGCGGGGTCGATGAGCAGTTCTTC. Protein sequence: CASSARGVDEQFF. The V and J genes are TRBV11-3 and TRBJ2-1; TRBD2 might be the D (6 bases). This CDR3 has 13 amino acids. CDR1 and CDR2 from the germline V gene are SGHNT and YENEEA. V was clipped by 5 bases and J by 8 bases, with 13 bases between them.

The chain has TRBV10-1 and TRBJ2-5, with a tentative D call TRBD2 (5 bases). Germline lookup yields CDR1 WNHNN and CDR2 SYGVQD (reference sequence). The CDR3 runs to 12 residues. With 6 bases removed from V and 5 bases from J, the gap between germline ends came to 10 bases. The DNA of the CDR3 is TGCGCCAGCAGCCTAGCAGAGGAGACCCAGTACTTC. Translation gives CASSLAEETQYF.

This chain uses TRBV19 with TRBJ1-4; unclear D gene. The V gene's germline CDR1 is LNHDA and CDR2 SQIVND (reference sequence). This CDR3 contains 15 residues. With 3 bases removed from V and 1 base from J, the gap between germline ends came to 9 bases. The CDR3 coding sequence is TGTGCCAGTAGTATGCGTACAGAAACTAATGAAAAACTGTTTTTT. Amino acid sequence: CASSMRTETNEKLFF. The full variable domain, in which reference TRBV19 and TRBJ1-4 provide the parts outside the CDR3, is DGGITQSPKYLFRKEGQNVTLSCEQNLNHDAMYWYRQDPGQGLRLIYYSQIVNDFQKGDIAEGYSVSREKKESFPLTVTSAQKNPTAFYLCASSMRTETNEKLFFGSGTQLSVL.

This chain connects TRBV7-9 to TRBJ1-2; TRBD1 agrees at 7 bases. Germline V gene lookup returns CDR1 SEHNR and CDR2 FQNEAQ (reference sequence). With 4 bases clipped from V and 5 bases from J, the junction kept 4 bases outside the gene matches. The CDR3 loop spans 13 amino acids. The CDR3 spells CASSSGQRYGYTF. As DNA, the CDR3 is TGTGCCAGCAGCTCGGGACAGAGATATGGCTACACCTTC.

This rearrangement joins TRBV30 to TRBJ2-7, with 9 bases fitting TRBD1. Germline V CDR1 and CDR2: GTSNPN, SVGIG (reference sequence). After removal of 3 bases from V and 9 bases from J, the junction contained 9 bases not matched to a gene. This CDR3 is built from 13 residues. The CDR3 region is CAWSPGQGVGQYF. The CDR3 DNA reads TGTGCCTGGAGCCCGGGACAGGGAGTTGGGCAGTACTTC.

V is TRBV27 and J is TRBJ2-2, with TRBD2 matching over 11 bases. Germline V gene data show CDR1 as MNHEY and CDR2 as SMNVEV (reference sequence). After removal of 2 bases from V and 1 base from J, the junction contained 9 bases not matched to a gene. This CDR3 is 19 amino acids long. For the CDR3, the DNA is TGTGCCAGCAGTTTACGGGTGGCTAGCGGGAGGATGAACACCGGGGAGCTGTTTTTT. This gives the protein CASSLRVASGRMNTGELFF.

This chain connects TRBV2 to TRBJ1-1, with 8 bases aligning to TRBD1. CDR3 length equals 14 residues. V shed 10 bases and J 2 bases; nucleotides not matched to a gene: 9. CDR1 is SNHLY, CDR2 FYNNEI, per germline. The chain's CDR3 is CATQVGQVNTEAFF. DNA for the CDR3: TGTGCCACACAAGTGGGACAGGTCAACACTGAAGCTTTCTTT.

The rearrangement links TRBV3-1 (or the pseudogene TRBV3-2) to TRBJ1-2; 12 positions agree with TRBD1. This CDR3 is 16 amino acids long. Unmatched junction bases numbered 12, after V lost 5 bases and J lost 8 bases. Looked up from germline, CDR1 is LGHDT and CDR2 is YNNKEL (reference sequence). The CDR3 sequence: CASSTLPGTGGMGYTF. The CDR3 DNA reads as TGTGCCAGCAGCACCCTTCCCGGGACAGGGGGCATGGGCTACACCTTC.

The J gene is TRBJ2-3, the V gene TRBV27; TRBD1 matches at 12 bases. This CDR3 is built from 16 residues. The germline gives CDR1 MNHEY, CDR2 SMNVEV (reference sequence). V was clipped by 6 bases and J by 3 bases; unmatched bases: 7. The CDR3 coding sequence is TGTGCCAGCAGACAACCGGGACAGGGGGCAACAGATACGCAGTATTTT. It is translated as CASRQPGQGATDTQYF.

The J gene is TRBJ2-1, the V gene TRBV28; a possible D gene is TRBD1 (7 bases). This CDR3 contains 16 residues. V was pared by 5 bases and J by 4 bases, with 18 bases between. Germline CDR1 reads MDHEN; CDR2 reads SYDVKM. The chain's CDR3 is CASSRLGRGVYNEQFF. CDR3 DNA: TGTGCCAGCAGTCGCCTTGGCAGGGGGGTGTACAATGAGCAGTTCTTC.

V usage is TRBV5-1 and J usage is TRBJ2-5; D not resolved. The CDR3 is 12 amino acids. CDR1 is SGHRS, CDR2 YFSETQ, per germline. Deletions cut 2 bases from V and 2 bases from J, with 4 bases between. This CDR3 reads CASSLEQETQYF. The CDR3 nucleotides read TGCGCCAGCAGCTTAGAGCAAGAGACCCAGTACTTC.